These 18 T cell receptor beta chains share one sample of origin, sequenced in a study of cytomegalovirus exposure and HLA in healthy donors (dated by TCRdb to the late 2010s). The library relied on the immunoSEQ multiplex PCR assay. For the multiplex PCR, a mixture combining 60 forward primers for TCR Vbeta segments and 13 reverse primers for TCR Jbeta segments was used. The table was pulled from immuneACCESS by TCRdb, which kept in-frame rearrangements only. Such tables lose some clones; where checked, under half of the loss comes from unresolved V genes, and the rest has no known cause. The sample table records 150,000 or so clones. The ten largest account for over 1% of the sample. Sequencing input: PBMCs. The receptors stem from a woman aged 55-70 years in good health and CMV-seronegative.

The genes are TRBV7-9 and TRBJ1-2; TRBD1 matches at 7 bases. This CDR3 region has 14 residues. CDR1 is SEHNR and CDR2 is FQNEAQ in the germline V gene (reference sequence). J gave up 3 bases and V 5 bases, and 6 bases lay outside the gene matches. The CDR3 coding sequence is TGTGCCAGCAGCCTAGGGGACAGCCACTATGGCTACACCTTC. It is translated as CASSLGDSHYGYTF.

The chain links TRBV19 to TRBJ2-1; maybe TRBD1 (6 bases). The CDR3 loop spans 16 amino acids. Germline V gene sequence: CDR1 LNHDA, CDR2 SQIVND (reference sequence). The germline V and J ends were trimmed by 5 bases and 1 base, with 15 bases remaining between them. This CDR3 reads CASSSGTRGSYNEQFF. In nucleotides, the CDR3 is TGTGCCAGTAGTTCCGGGACAAGAGGATCCTACAATGAGCAGTTCTTC. Looking up the rest from reference TRBV19 and TRBJ2-1 gives the full variable domain: DGGITQSPKYLFRKEGQNVTLSCEQNLNHDAMYWYRQDPGQGLRLIYYSQIVNDFQKGDIAEGYSVSREKKESFPLTVTSAQKNPTAFYLCASSSGTRGSYNEQFFGPGTRLTVL.

This sequence joins TRBV25-1 and TRBJ1-4; TRBD1 might be the D (6 bases). CDR3 size: 16 residues. Between the trimmed V and J ends, which lost 8 bases and 6 bases, there was a span of 22 bases. Per germline, CDR1 MGHDK and CDR2 SYGVNS. CDR3 region: CASSTTTGRFYEKLFF. As DNA, the CDR3 is TGTGCCAGCTCAACTACGACAGGCCGGTTTTATGAAAAACTGTTTTTT.

The chain couples TRBV11-2 to TRBJ2-1; D might be TRBD2 (6 bases). The CDR3 length is 16 residues. Trimming shortened V by 2 bases and J by 4 bases, and 15 bases separated the two germline ends. CDR1 and CDR2 (germline): SGHAT, FQNNGV. The CDR3 DNA sequence: TGTGCCAGCAGCTTACAGATTCCGCGGGGTTACAATGAGCAGTTCTTC. It translates to CASSLQIPRGYNEQFF.

The chain carries TRBV7-2 and TRBJ2-1; 11 nucleotides agree with TRBD2. This CDR3 spans 15 amino acids. V was pared by 5 bases and J by 9 bases, with 9 bases of the junction left unmatched. Germline V gene data show CDR1 as SGHTA and CDR2 as FQGNSA. The CDR3 nucleotides are TGTGCCAGCAGCAGTGCTAGCGGGAGGTGGAGTGAGCAGTTCTTC. Translating it yields CASSSASGRWSEQFF.

The genes are TRBV7-3 and TRBJ2-3; TRBD2 agrees at 12 bases. J lost 1 base, V lost 4 bases, and 6 bases had no gene match. The CDR3 has 17 amino acids. Per germline, CDR1 SGHTA and CDR2 FQGTGA. The CDR3 DNA reads as TGTGCCAGCAGCTCTAGCGGGAGGGGCCGGGGCACAGATACGCAGTATTTT. It encodes CASSSSGRGRGTDTQYF. Full variable domain (missing parts from reference TRBV7-3 and TRBJ2-3): GAGVSQTPSNKVTEKGKYVELRCDPISGHTALYWYRQSLGQGPEFLIYFQGTGAADDSGLPNDRFFAVRPEGSVSTLKIQRTERGDSAVYLCASSSSGRGRGTDTQYFGPGTRLTVL.

The chain joins TRBV5-1 to TRBJ2-2; D is uncertain. Trimming left V 5 bases short and J 2 bases short, with 16 bases between. Per the germline V gene, CDR1 is SGHRS and CDR2 is YFSETQ. The length of the CDR3 is 16 residues. CDR3: CASRPRLSENTGELFF. As DNA, the CDR3 is TGCGCCAGCAGACCACGACTTTCGGAAAACACCGGGGAGCTGTTTTTT.

The CDR3 protein is CAIGPHSGNTIYF. CDR3 nucleotide sequence: TGTGCCATCGGCCCTCACTCTGGAAACACCATATATTTT. This chain connects TRBV10-3 to TRBJ1-3; D gene unclear. Per the germline V gene, CDR1 is ENHRY and CDR2 is SYGVKD. V dropped 8 bases and J dropped 0 bases, with 8 bases sitting between them. This CDR3 region has 13 residues.

Worth noting for this clone: The junction does not match germline at one end; this may be a read error. J is TRBJ2-7 and V is TRBV7-2, with 7 bases identical to TRBD1. The CDR3 consists of 14 residues. Germline V gives CDR1 SGHTA, CDR2 FQGNSA. The CDR3 nucleotides are TGTGCCAGCACCTTATTCGGACAGGTCTACGAGCAGTACTTC. Translation: CASTLFGQVYEQYF.

V usage is TRBV5-1 and J usage is TRBJ2-7, with 7 positions matching TRBD2. This CDR3 has 15 residues. The germline gives CDR1 SGHRS, CDR2 YFSETQ. Trimming took 4 bases from V and 2 from J; bases not matched to a gene: 9. CDR3 in amino acids: CASSVSGEGPYEQYF. DNA of the CDR3: TGCGCCAGCAGCGTGTCCGGGGAGGGGCCCTACGAGCAGTACTTC.

This rearrangement joins TRBV19 to TRBJ2-1; 7 bases are a match to TRBD1. The CDR3 has 14 amino acids. CDR1 is LNHDA and CDR2 is SQIVND in the germline V gene (reference sequence). Germline trimming cut 5 bases from V and 6 bases from J; bases unmatched to any gene: 7. CDR3 in amino acids: CASSSRQGTNEQFF. For the CDR3, the DNA is TGTGCCAGTAGTTCCAGACAGGGTACCAATGAGCAGTTCTTC. The full variable domain, its missing parts supplied by reference TRBV19 and TRBJ2-1, is DGGITQSPKYLFRKEGQNVTLSCEQNLNHDAMYWYRQDPGQGLRLIYYSQIVNDFQKGDIAEGYSVSREKKESFPLTVTSAQKNPTAFYLCASSSRQGTNEQFFGPGTRLTVL.

CDR3 protein: CATSSGTENPGYTF. In DNA, the CDR3 is TGTGCCACCAGCTCCGGGACAGAGAACCCCGGCTACACCTTC. The chain recombines TRBV15 with TRBJ1-2; 7 bases map to TRBD1. Looked up from germline, CDR1 is LNHNV and CDR2 is YYDKDF (reference sequence). The CDR3 runs 14 residues. V trimming: 5 bases; J trimming: 8 bases; junction bases outside the gene matches: 11.

This rearrangement joins TRBV15 to TRBJ2-7; 12 nucleotides agree with TRBD1. There are 14 residues in the CDR3. Germline CDR1 is LNHNV and CDR2 is YYDKDF (reference sequence). The V and J ends lost 5 bases and 6 bases, in that order; junction bases with no gene match: 5. The CDR3 DNA reads TGTGCCACCAGCGGGGGACAGGGGGCGTTCGAGCAGTACTTC. Encoded protein: CATSGGQGAFEQYF.

The CDR3 protein is CASSGSRTGGDYGYTF. The CDR3 DNA follows: TGTGCCAGCAGCGGTTCAAGGACAGGGGGCGACTATGGCTACACCTTC. The chain joins TRBV5-6 to TRBJ1-2, with 11 bases identical to TRBD1. The germline CDR1 and CDR2 sequences are SGHDT and YYEEEE. The V and J ends lost 4 bases and 3 bases, in that order; junction bases with no gene match: 8. This CDR3 comprises 16 residues.

The chain employs TRBV9 and TRBJ2-3, with TRBD1 as a possible D gene (6 bases). V shed 4 bases and J shed 0 bases, with 15 bases lying between them. Germline values: CDR1 SGDLS, CDR2 YYNGEE. CDR3 length: 16 residues. As DNA, the CDR3 is TGTGCCAGCAGCCGGACCGGACAGTTTAGCACAGATACGCAGTATTTT. This codes for CASSRTGQFSTDTQYF.

The chain has TRBV7-3 and TRBJ2-2; TRBD1 matches at 8 bases. The CDR3 loop spans 15 amino acids. Unmatched junction bases numbered 6, after V lost 2 bases and J lost 7 bases. The germline V gene encodes CDR1 SGHTA and CDR2 FQGTGA. The CDR3 DNA reads as TGTGCCAGCAGCTTACCGGGGACAGGAAACGGGGAGCTGTTTTTT. Residues: CASSLPGTGNGELFF. The entire variable domain, with the rest obtained from reference TRBV7-3 and TRBJ2-2, is as follows: GAGVSQTPSNKVTEKGKYVELRCDPISGHTALYWYRQSLGQGPEFLIYFQGTGAADDSGLPNDRFFAVRPEGSVSTLKIQRTERGDSAVYLCASSLPGTGNGELFFGEGSRLTVL.

The J gene is TRBJ2-2, the V gene TRBV7-7, with 9 bases lining up with TRBD2. This CDR3 contains 15 residues. Trimming cost V 6 bases and J 2 bases; bases outside gene matches: 4. Germline assignment: CDR1 SSHAT and CDR2 FNYEAQ (reference sequence). The CDR3 DNA follows: TGTGCCAGCAGTTTTAGCGGGAGTAACACCGGGGAGCTGTTTTTT. It codes for CASSFSGSNTGELFF.

The chain uses TRBV5-4 and TRBJ2-7, with TRBD2 identical over 12 bases. V gave up 0 bases and J gave up 1 base; unmatched junction bases: 8. The CDR3 contains 18 residues. Per germline, CDR1 SGHNT and CDR2 YYREEE (reference sequence). This chain's CDR3 is CASSLGLAGGIWSYEQYF. CDR3 in DNA: TGTGCCAGCAGCTTGGGGCTAGCGGGAGGGATCTGGTCCTACGAGCAGTACTTC.